This T cell receptor (beta chain) was captured in a study of blood T cell repertoires in COVID-19. About the study: Donors in the United States, Italy and Spain gave samples during acute or convalescent COVID-19. PBMCs, B-cell-depleted T cells, or T cells provided the cDNA or gDNA that made up the material.

Using immunoSEQ multiplex PCR, the repertoire was profiled, and TCRdb retains in-frame clones only, with some absent. This table has about 430,000 clones, around nine tenths appearing once. CDR1 is SGHAT and CDR2 is FQNNGV in the germline V gene. V dropped 5 bases and J dropped 1; count of bases not matched to a gene: 4. The CDR3 has 15 residues. Sequencing input: PBMCs or T cells enriched from blood (not recorded which). The gene calls are TRBV11-2 and TRBJ2-7; 11 nucleotides line up with TRBD2. This TCR was recovered from a young woman who had been exposed to COVID-19. The CDR3: CASSLAGGTSYEQYF. As DNA, the CDR3 is TGTGCCAGCAGCCTAGCGGGAGGAACGTCCTACGAGCAGTACTTC.